The 27 T cell receptor beta chains reported below all come from one sample, sequenced in a study of metastatic and nonmetastatic thyroid tumors. Thyroid surgery took place with no prior treatment in any patient. MiXCR was used by TCRdb to re-call the PCR reads. The sample has 85,000 to 100,000 clones; 12% are singletons. What was sequenced was blood. Every receptor here comes from a female donor with papillary thyroid cancer or a benign thyroid nodule (not recorded which). Some clones in this sample may be carry-over from other donors' samples.

This clone was seen only a few times. The CDR3 DNA follows: TGTGCCAGCAGCTTATCCATAGCAGCTGAGACCCAGTACTTC. Its translation is CASSLSIAAETQYF. This sequence joins TRBV11-2 and TRBJ2-5; D gene uncertain. Germline V gene data show CDR1 as SGHAT and CDR2 as FQNNGV. The CDR3 covers 14 residues. Between the trimmed V and J ends, which lost 2 bases and 5 bases, there was a span of 12 bases.

This clone was counted many times. This chain connects TRBV2 to TRBJ2-3; D unresolved. V lost 1 base to trimming and J lost 3 bases, with 2 bases between them. The CDR3 is 12 residues long. The germline CDR1 and CDR2 sequences are SNHLY and FYNNEI. In DNA form, the CDR3 reads TGTGCCAGCAGTGAAGAGACAGATACGCAGTATTTT. Protein product: CASSEETDTQYF. Looking up the rest from reference TRBV2 and TRBJ2-3 gives the full variable domain: EPEVTQTPSHQVTQMGQEVILRCVPISNHLYFYWYRQILGQKVEFLVSFYNNEISEKSEIFDDQFSVERPDGSNFTLKIRSTKLEDSAMYFCASSEETDTQYFGPGTRLTVL.

In this sample, this clone turned up many times. The chain has TRBV20-1 and TRBJ2-1; 9 nucleotides line up with TRBD2. The CDR3 loop spans 13 amino acids. J was trimmed by 4 bases and V by 6 bases; bases with no gene match: 4. Germline loops: CDR1 DFQATT, CDR2 SNEGSKA (reference sequence). Here the CDR3 reads CSAMTSGYNEQFF. The CDR3 coding sequence is TGCAGTGCGATGACTAGCGGTTACAATGAGCAGTTCTTC.

Note on this clone: A much bigger clone sits one base away, suggesting this may be a read error. This CDR3 is also generated by other DNA sequences in the sample. The rearrangement links TRBV20-1 to TRBJ2-5; perhaps TRBD2 as D (5 bases). The CDR3 is 14 residues long. The germline V gene has CDR1 DFQATT and CDR2 SNEGSKA (reference sequence). The CDR3 DNA sequence: TGCAGTGCTAGACGTGGGGTTTGGGGAGAGACACAGTACTTC. This translates into CSARRGVWGETQYF.

This clone occurred many times. The chain couples TRBV20-1 to TRBJ2-7, with D unclear. The germline V gene encodes CDR1 DFQATT and CDR2 SNEGSKA (reference sequence). The CDR3 consists of 12 residues. Trimming removed 6 bases from V and 3 bases from J, with 12 bases in between. This CDR3 is CSASSGIYEQYF. The CDR3 DNA is TGCAGTGCCTCGAGTGGAATCTACGAGCAGTACTTC.

This clone was found many times. The chain combines TRBV28 with TRBJ2-7; weak D call: TRBD2 (7 bases). This CDR3 has 15 residues. The V and J ends lost 1 base and 3 bases respectively, with 13 bases between them. The germline V gene encodes CDR1 MDHEN and CDR2 SYDVKM. CDR3: CASSLLGGPLYEQYF. The CDR3 DNA follows: TGTGCCAGCAGTTTATTGGGGGGGCCACTCTACGAGCAGTACTTC.

This clone was counted at least ten times. Other DNA sequences in this sample translate to the same CDR3. This chain joins TRBV6-1 and TRBJ2-5; D is ambiguous. The CDR3 spans 13 residues. In germline, CDR1 is MNHNS, CDR2 SASEGT. V dropped 4 bases and J dropped 4 bases, with 10 bases sitting between them. The CDR3 here is CASSVLFTETQYF. In nucleotides, the CDR3 is TGTGCCAGCAGTGTTTTATTCACAGAGACCCAGTACTTC.

This clone was found a few times. A read error may be the cause here, since a much bigger clone is one base away. The chain recombines TRBV18 with TRBJ2-5, with D maybe TRBD2 (5 bases). V was trimmed by 6 bases and J by 5 bases, leaving 19 bases between them. The CDR3 has 15 amino acids. Germline CDR1 and CDR2: KGHSH and LQKENI. CDR3 region: CASSLGVSGGETQYF. The DNA for the CDR3 is TGTGCCAGCTCCCTCGGGGTCAGCGGCGGGGAGACCCAGTACTTC. Full variable domain (rest looked up from reference TRBV18 and TRBJ2-5): NAGVMQNPRHLVRRRGQEARLRCSPMKGHSHVYWYRQLPEEGLKFMVYLQKENIIDESGMPKERFSAEFPKEGPSILRIQQVVRGDSAAYFCASSLGVSGGETQYFGPGTRLLVL.

This clone was counted many times. V and J are TRBV6-1 and TRBJ2-2; no clear D. Between the trimmed V and J ends, which lost 6 bases and 4 bases, there was a span of 12 bases. This CDR3 contains 14 residues. CDR1 and CDR2 (germline): MNHNS, SASEGT. The CDR3 coding sequence is TGTGCCAGCAGCCGCTTTCTGGGCACCGGGGAGCTGTTTTTT. As protein: CASSRFLGTGELFF.

This clone was recorded many times. The V call is TRBV7-6, the J call TRBJ2-1, with D perhaps matching TRBD2 (6 bases). The CDR3 runs 16 residues. Trimming took off 5 bases at V and 1 base at J, with 15 bases between the two ends. Germline V gene sequence: CDR1 SGHVS, CDR2 FNYEAQ. CDR3 loop: CASSVRDLGSYNEQFF. For the CDR3, the DNA is TGTGCCAGCAGCGTTCGGGACTTGGGATCCTACAATGAGCAGTTCTTC.

Many counts were recorded for this clone. This chain links TRBV5-4 with TRBJ2-7, with D perhaps matching TRBD1 (5 bases). The CDR3 length is 16 residues. Trimming pared 0 bases from V and 6 bases from J, leaving 19 bases between. Germline CDR1 reads SGHNT; CDR2 reads YYREEE (reference sequence). The CDR3 here is CASSLAVRQGKVEQYF. The CDR3, as DNA: TGTGCCAGCAGCTTGGCCGTCCGGCAGGGTAAGGTCGAGCAGTACTTC.

A note on this clone: Relative to the germline gene, one junction end is altered; a read error may explain this. The same CDR3 is also encoded by other DNA sequences in this sample. J is TRBJ2-7 and V is TRBV28, with 7 bases matching TRBD2. The CDR3 loop spans 13 amino acids. Germline lookup yields CDR1 MDHEN and CDR2 SYDVKM. The CDR3 coding sequence is TGTGCTAGCACGGGAGGAGGTTACTATGAGCAGTACTTC. It is translated as CASTGGGYYEQYF.

This clone was detected a few times. The genes are TRBV6-1 and TRBJ1-1; unclear D gene. Per germline, CDR1 MNHNS and CDR2 SASEGT. Trimming pared 0 bases from V and 4 bases from J, leaving 6 bases between. This CDR3 spans 13 amino acids. The CDR3 DNA reads TGTGCCAGCAGTGAAGCAGGGCGCACTGAAGCTTTCTTT. This sequence encodes CASSEAGRTEAFF.

This clone came up many times. This chain links TRBV27 with TRBJ2-1; D perhaps matches TRBD2 (6 bases). Trimming took 4 bases from V and 5 from J, leaving 12 bases between them. The CDR3 is made up of 14 amino acids. Germline V gene lookup returns CDR1 MNHEY and CDR2 SMNVEV (reference sequence). DNA for the CDR3: TGTGCCAGCAGTTCCCGCGGGGCGGACAATGAGCAGTTCTTC. Protein: CASSSRGADNEQFF.

In its sample, this clone was seen many times. The chain has TRBV29-1 and TRBJ2-2, with D hard to call. This CDR3 comprises 14 residues. Germline V gene lookup returns CDR1 SQVTM and CDR2 ANQGSEA. The V end lost 7 bases, the J end lost 2 bases, and 14 bases lay between the germline ends. CDR3 sequence reads: CSAEADLNTGELFF. For the CDR3, the DNA is TGCAGCGCCGAAGCCGACTTAAACACCGGGGAGCTGTTTTTT.

This clone occurred many times. The CDR3 sequence: CSARDGQGARETQYF. In DNA, the CDR3 is TGCAGTGCTAGAGATGGACAGGGGGCTAGGGAGACCCAGTACTTC. V gene TRBV20-1 combines with J gene TRBJ2-5; 11 bases line up with TRBD1. The CDR3 consists of 15 residues. With 0 bases clipped from V and 5 bases from J, the junction kept 5 bases outside the gene matches. CDR1 is DFQATT, CDR2 SNEGSKA, per germline (reference sequence).

Worth noting for this clone: A read error may account for a junction end that differs from germline. The rearrangement joins TRBV7-2 to TRBJ2-1; 7 bases match TRBD1. The CDR3 is made up of 15 amino acids. CDR1 and CDR2 (germline): SGHTA, FQGNSA. CDR3 protein: CAGSLSGTANNEQFF. The CDR3 nucleotides are TGTGCCGGCAGCTTATCCGGGACAGCCAACAATGAGCAGTTCTTC.

In this sample, this clone turned up a few times. This rearrangement joins TRBV29-1 to TRBJ2-1; 10 bases map to TRBD2. This CDR3 is 14 amino acids long. Germline V lookup: CDR1 SQVTM, CDR2 ANQGSEA. Losses at the gene ends were 7 bases for V and 6 bases for J; bases not matched to a gene: 9. CDR3 coding DNA: TGCAGCGCAAAGCGGGAGGGGGGGATCAATGAGCAGTTCTTC. Translating it yields CSAKREGGINEQFF.

This clone showed up many times. J is TRBJ1-1 and V is TRBV28; D not certain. Germline V gene sequence: CDR1 MDHEN, CDR2 SYDVKM. CDR3 length: 16 residues. Deletions cut 8 bases from V and 11 bases from J, with 30 bases between. CDR3 nucleotides: TGTGCCAGCGGGTTGTTCTGGGCAGAAGGATTTCGTGCGGCTTTCTTT. Translated, it gives CASGLFWAEGFRAAFF.

This clone was recorded many times. The CDR3 loop reads CASSPQVVEGSPLHF. As DNA, the CDR3 is TGTGCCAGCTCACCACAGGTAGTCGAAGGTTCACCCCTCCACTTT. The rearrangement links TRBV18 to TRBJ1-6, with D unresolved. The CDR3 contains 15 residues. Germline values: CDR1 KGHSH, CDR2 LQKENI. V lost 1 base and J 9 bases, leaving 13 bases between the germline ends.

By share, this clone counts as medium-sized. This chain joins TRBV13 and TRBJ1-1, with D unresolved. This CDR3 comprises 14 residues. Germline CDR1 reads PRHDT; CDR2 reads FYEKMQ (reference sequence). V lost 2 bases and J lost 3, with 10 bases in between. The CDR3 DNA reads as TGTGCCAGCAGCTTACGGACGCCTTACACTGAAGCTTTCTTT. It is translated as CASSLRTPYTEAFF.

This clone has ten or more counts. This chain connects TRBV25-1 to TRBJ2-7, with 9 positions matching TRBD1. CDR1 is MGHDK and CDR2 is SYGVNS in the germline V gene. The CDR3 is made up of 14 amino acids. Losses at the gene ends were 2 bases for V and 10 bases for J; bases not matched to a gene: 9. The CDR3 reads CASSERNRGLKQYF. The DNA for the CDR3 is TGTGCCAGCAGTGAAAGGAACAGGGGGCTTAAACAGTACTTC.

The sample holds many counts of this clone. The chain joins TRBV6-1 to TRBJ2-7; D not resolved. Looked up from germline, CDR1 is MNHNS and CDR2 is SASEGT. The CDR3 has 13 amino acids. Between the trimmed V and J ends, which lost 0 bases and 4 bases, there was a span of 7 bases. The CDR3 DNA is TGTGCCAGCAGTGAAGCTCAGAGGTACGAGCAGTACTTC. This translates into CASSEAQRYEQYF.

This clone was observed a few times. The V call is TRBV24-1, the J call TRBJ2-1; D possibly corresponds to TRBD1 (6 bases). The CDR3 loop spans 13 amino acids. Deletions cut 12 bases from V and 6 bases from J, with 17 bases between. CDR1 is KGHDR and CDR2 is SFDVKD in the germline V gene. DNA of the CDR3: TGTGCCGATCTAGGACAGAGCATCAATGAGCAGTTCTTC. It specifies CADLGQSINEQFF.

This clone was counted many times. The rearrangement uses TRBV2 and TRBJ2-5, with TRBD1 matching over 9 bases. Trimming took 4 bases from V and 1 from J; bases not matched to a gene: 4. This CDR3 is built from 15 residues. Germline values: CDR1 SNHLY, CDR2 FYNNEI. As DNA, the CDR3 is TGTGCCAGCAGTGTTGGGACAGGGTTCCAAGAGACCCAGTACTTC. Residues: CASSVGTGFQETQYF.

This clone was counted at least ten times. The chain couples TRBV28 to TRBJ2-3; 8 bases align to TRBD2. V was clipped by 3 bases and J by 4 bases; unmatched bases: 6. The CDR3 contains 15 residues. Germline V gene sequence: CDR1 MDHEN, CDR2 SYDVKM. CDR3 amino acids: CASSLTSASPDTQYF. Written as DNA, the CDR3 is TGTGCCAGCAGTTTGACTAGCGCCTCACCAGATACGCAGTATTTT.

The rearrangement uses TRBV14 and TRBJ2-7; D might be TRBD1 (5 bases). Between the trimmed V and J ends, which lost 4 bases and 2 bases, there was a span of 12 bases. CDR3 length equals 14 residues. Germline V gene sequence: CDR1 SGHDN, CDR2 FVKESK. The CDR3 bases are TGTGCCAGCAGCCCTTGGCAGGGTGCCTACGAGCAGTACTTC. Translated, it gives CASSPWQGAYEQYF. Variable domain in full (rest from reference TRBV14 and TRBJ2-7): EAGVTQFPSHSVIEKGQTVTLRCDPISGHDNLYWYRRVMGKEIKFLLHFVKESKQDESGMPNNRFLAERTGGTYSTLKVQPAELEDSGVYFCASSPWQGAYEQYFGPGTRLTVT.